This is a list of T cell receptor beta chains from one sample in a study of Ad26.COV2.S vaccination and SARS-CoV-2 variants. Method: immunoSEQ multiplex PCR; TCRdb's copy keeps in-frame clones and lacks some. The repertoire has roughly 420,000 clones, roughly 90% of them found once; the top ten carry 3.6%. This specimen consisted of peripheral blood, obtained in a trial of Ad26.COV2.S vaccine versus placebo. The receptors come from a person aged 18-60 years who received the Ad26.COV2.S COVID-19 vaccine or a placebo. Each CDR3 is given without its conserved first and last residue. D genes are given only for firm matches.

J gene | D gene | V gene | CDR3 protein
TRBJ1-6 | NA | TRBV30 | AWSTRQGLDSPLH
TRBJ2-3 | TRBD2 | TRBV4-1 | ASSPKAATSGVLTSTDTQY
TRBJ1-4 | NA | TRBV18 | ASSLPGTGNEKLF
TRBJ2-3 | NA | TRBV7-3 | ASSLSGSTDTQY
TRBJ2-7 | NA | TRBV9 | ASSVGASDSYEQY
TRBJ2-1 | TRBD2 | TRBV7-9 | ASSARLASPYNEQF
TRBJ1-1 | NA | TRBV27 | ASSLRRHTEAF
TRBJ2-5 | TRBD1 | TRBV7-3 | ASSYSGQQETQY
TRBJ1-2 | TRBD1 | TRBV5-1 | ASSPRTGEGDYT
TRBJ1-4 | NA | TRBV5-1 | ASSLVGEVEKLF
TRBJ1-3 | NA | TRBV6-5 | ASSYSGPGKGNTIY
TRBJ2-5 | NA | TRBV6-5 | ASSYPGRGGETQY
TRBJ1-2 | TRBD1 | TRBV9 | ASSATGSVYGYT
TRBJ1-5 | NA | TRBV7-2 | ASSLGAGGGNQPQH
TRBJ2-7 | TRBD2 | TRBV5-4 | ASSSLLAGVSYEQY